This record concerns one TCR beta chain sequence. In its sample, this clonotype was seen once. The antigen it recognizes is unknown. Base qualities are not at hand, and no much larger clone is one base apart. A single read makes a weak case. The sample's treatment or condition label is to be understood as: approximately 10-day PBMC culture with coronavirus spike peptide pools or control peptides (ViraFEST assay). The ViraFEST assay was used in the study, in which antigen-specific T cells were expanded with peptide pools and expanded clonotypes were subsequently identified by TCR sequencing. Negative nucleocapsid antibody tests taken both before and after vaccination confirmed that the healthy vaccine recipients had no prior SARS-CoV-2 infection. Roughly 2.1 million PBMCs per well were cultured in IMDM with roughly 5.2% human AB serum and 8.5 to 10 IU/ml IL-2, plus 10 ug/ml peptide pools. On days 3 and 7, half of the culture medium was replaced with fresh IL-2-containing medium. After less than 12 days of culture, CD4+ T cells were isolated by negative selection using the EasySep CD4+ T cell isolation kit. PBMCs were separated from whole blood using Ficoll-Paque Plus gradient centrifugation and then either used fresh or cryopreserved at -140C. Triplicate wells were generally used for each culture condition.

This entry comes from a study of vaccination and CD4 T cells after COVID-19 (dated by TCRdb to between 2021 and 2023). Broadly, across the study: The convalescent cohort comprised six males and four females, including two Hispanic individuals, seven Caucasians, two Asians and one multiracial person. Participants got two doses of the Pfizer-BioNTech BNT162b2 vaccine (n=8) or two doses of the Moderna mRNA-1273 vaccine (n=2). Post-COVID blood samples from convalescent patients were collected a median of around 100 days after diagnosis, with a range of 35 to 161 days. The time from the second vaccine dose to post-vaccine blood sampling had a median of roughly 70 days and ranged from about 12 to 241 days. Culture stimuli were overlapping spike peptide pools from SARS-CoV-2 and from the common cold coronaviruses HCoV-NL63, HCoV-OC43 and HCoV-229E. As controls, cultures received a CEFX viral epitope pool (the positive control), an HIV-1 Nef peptide pool (the negative control), or no peptide at all. The spike-specific CD4+ TCR repertoire was compared before and after mRNA vaccination in approximately 9 COVID-19 convalescent patients and several infection-naive healthy vaccine recipients. What the research found in general, with its limitations: Of the vaccine-specific clones in convalescent patients, 304 of 307, or nearly all, reacted only to SARS-CoV-2 spike and did not cross-react with common cold coronaviruses. The median number of SARS-CoV-2-reactive clonotypes rose from under 25 after infection to 38 after vaccination, but the change was not significant. In convalescent patients, a median approximately 83% of post-vaccine SARS-CoV-2-reactive clones were detected only after vaccination, suggesting vaccine-specific priming. Relatively few convalescent patients were included in the study, and early timepoints after natural infection were not analyzed.

The CDR1 and CDR2 encoded by the germline V gene are MGHDK and SYGVNS. The CDR3 measures 13 amino acids from cysteine to phenylalanine. The read is trimmed to its CDR3 DNA, 39 bases read in frame from base 1. V is reduced by 7 bases and J by 0 bases, leaving a spacing of 9 bases between them. Library prep was done by PCR. DNA from cultured CD4+ T cells underwent TCR sequencing with the Oncomine TCR Beta short-read assay at the Johns Hopkins FTIC core. The QIAamp micro DNA kit was used to extract genomic DNA from the cultured CD4+ T cells. The Oncomine TCR Beta libraries from cultured CD4+ T cells were pooled using unique dual indexes and then sequenced on an Illumina iSeq 100. In the source study's methods: Non-productive sequences were removed, and CDR3s that did not start with C, did not end with F or W, or were shorter than 7 amino acids were discarded. The MANAFEST web application was used to identify antigen-specific clonotypes by comparing peptide-stimulated wells against reference wells and other culture wells. Positive clones required FDR below 0.05, an odds ratio above 5, and productive frequency above 0.1% in at least two of three replicate wells. A clonotype counted as cross-reactive if it showed significant expansion both in the SARS-CoV-2 spike wells and in at least one common cold coronavirus spike condition. Levenshtein distances (stringdist) and unrooted phylogenetic trees (ape) in R version 3.6.1 were used to assess CDR3 homology. TCRdb trimmed public reads at Q25 via fastp, called clones via MiXCR and kept in-frame beta chains. Duplicate CDR3 protein sequences are folded into a single record with the most common DNA and genes. V and J calls and clone size were set by TCRdb, not the authors. The sample table contains 10,000 to 11,000 distinct CDR3 sequences; only one count was recorded for around 27% of them. The top ten constitute 25% to 30% of the sample.

This sequence was found in a human donor who received a COVID-19 vaccine. The chain was built from TRBV25-1 and TRBJ1-1, with the D gene not confidently named. Sequencing was performed on CD4+ T cells from blood, cultured in vitro, taken before SARS-CoV-2 vaccination. The CDR3 protein: CASIDPLNTEAFF. The nucleotide sequence is TGTGCCAGCATTGACCCTCTGAACACTGAAGCTTTCTTT.